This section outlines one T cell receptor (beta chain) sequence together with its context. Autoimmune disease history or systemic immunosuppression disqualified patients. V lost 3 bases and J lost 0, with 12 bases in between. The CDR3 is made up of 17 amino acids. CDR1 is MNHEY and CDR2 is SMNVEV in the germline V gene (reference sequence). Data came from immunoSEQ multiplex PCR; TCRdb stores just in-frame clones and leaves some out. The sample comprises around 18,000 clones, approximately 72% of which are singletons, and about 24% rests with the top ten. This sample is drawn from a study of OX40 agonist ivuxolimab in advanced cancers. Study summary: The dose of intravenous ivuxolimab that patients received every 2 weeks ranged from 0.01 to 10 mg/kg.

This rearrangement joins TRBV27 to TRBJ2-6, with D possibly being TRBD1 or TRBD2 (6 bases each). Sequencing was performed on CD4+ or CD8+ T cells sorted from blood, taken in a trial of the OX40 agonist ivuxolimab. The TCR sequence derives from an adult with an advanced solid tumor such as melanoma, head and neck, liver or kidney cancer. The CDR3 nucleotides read TGTGCCAGCAGTTTGGGGGGCCCGAACTCTGGGGCCAACGTCCTGACTTTC. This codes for CASSLGGPNSGANVLTF.